The next 9 T cell receptor beta chains were all read from a single sample in a study of cytomegalovirus exposure and HLA in healthy donors. PCR involved 60 Vbeta and 13 Jbeta primers. Profiled with immunoSEQ multiplex PCR; TCRdb holds only in-frame clones, not every one. The sample records 120,000 or so clones, under 85% being singletons. Sequenced: PBMCs. Receptors were obtained from a man between 18 and 35 years old in good health and CMV-seropositive.

The chain is built from TRBV6-5 and TRBJ2-7; D perhaps matches TRBD1 (6 bases). Germline V CDR1 and CDR2: MNHEY, SVGAGI. The CDR3 totals 14 residues. V was cut by 4 bases and J by 4 bases, with 14 bases left in between. CDR3 nucleotides: TGTGCCAGCAGTTCGACAGGTTTAGGGTACGAGCAGTACTTC. Protein product: CASSSTGLGYEQYF.

The gene calls are TRBV5-1 and TRBJ2-1, with D perhaps matching TRBD1 (5 bases). The CDR3 totals 13 residues. V lost 0 bases, J lost 12 bases, and 13 bases lay in between. Germline V CDR1 and CDR2: SGHRS, YFSETQ. Here the CDR3 DNA reads TGCGCCAGCAGCTTGGGGACAAGGGGAACGCAGTTCTTC. Protein sequence: CASSLGTRGTQFF.

This clone was detected a few times. J is TRBJ1-1 and V is TRBV4-1; 8 bases match TRBD1. Germline trimming cut 6 bases from V and 1 base from J; bases unmatched to any gene: 7. The CDR3 consists of 15 residues. Germline lookup yields CDR1 MGHRA and CDR2 YSYEKL. CDR3 nucleotide sequence: TGCGCCAGCAGACCGGACGGACAGGGGAACACTGAAGCTTTCTTT. This codes for CASRPDGQGNTEAFF.

The chain recombines TRBV29-1 with TRBJ2-5; 7 bases are a match to TRBD2. V shed 5 bases and J 2 bases; nucleotides not matched to a gene: 5. Germline V gene lookup returns CDR1 SQVTM and CDR2 ANQGSEA. This CDR3 is 13 amino acids long. The CDR3 region is CSVLRGFQETQYF. The CDR3 DNA reads as TGCAGCGTTTTGCGGGGGTTTCAAGAGACCCAGTACTTC.

V and J are TRBV4-1 and TRBJ2-7, with TRBD2 matching 10 bases. V trimming: 1 base; J trimming: 6 bases; junction bases outside the gene matches: 6. Germline CDR1 is MGHRA and CDR2 is YSYEKL. CDR3 size: 15 residues. The CDR3: CASSQASSGGREQYF. The CDR3 DNA sequence: TGCGCCAGCAGCCAAGCTTCTAGCGGGGGACGCGAGCAGTACTTC.

The V gene is TRBV7-8, the J gene TRBJ2-1; TRBD2 matches at 13 bases. Losses at the gene ends were 4 bases for V and 7 bases for J; bases not matched to a gene: 7. The germline V gene encodes CDR1 SGHVS and CDR2 FQNEAQ. The CDR3 is 16 residues long. The DNA of the CDR3 is TGTGCCAGCAGCTACAGGACTAGCGGGAGTTTAAATGAGCAGTTCTTC. Its protein product is CASSYRTSGSLNEQFF.

This chain connects TRBV5-1 to TRBJ2-1; the match to TRBD1 covers 9 bases. From germline, CDR1 is SGHRS and CDR2 YFSETQ. The junction had 6 bases not matched to a gene; V was cut back by 4 bases and J by 7 bases. The CDR3 has 14 amino acids. The chain's CDR3 is CASSTGGSANEQFF. The CDR3 coding sequence is TGCGCCAGCAGCACAGGGGGCAGTGCTAATGAGCAGTTCTTC.

This sequence joins TRBV6-6 and TRBJ2-7, with D unresolved. V shed 6 bases and J shed 5 bases, with 8 bases lying between them. The CDR3 is 11 amino acids. Germline CDR1 is MNHNY and CDR2 is SVGAGI (reference sequence). This chain's CDR3 is CASRFTDEQYF. The DNA for the CDR3 is TGTGCCAGCAGGTTCACGGACGAGCAGTACTTC.

This chain uses TRBV7-9 with TRBJ1-1, with 9 bases aligning to TRBD1. CDR3 length equals 15 residues. The germline CDR1 and CDR2 sequences are SEHNR and FQNEAQ (reference sequence). V was clipped by 5 bases and J by 4 bases; unmatched bases: 8. The CDR3, as DNA: TGTGCCAGCAGCGCCTCGGACAGGGGAGGCACTGAAGCTTTCTTT. Translated: CASSASDRGGTEAFF.